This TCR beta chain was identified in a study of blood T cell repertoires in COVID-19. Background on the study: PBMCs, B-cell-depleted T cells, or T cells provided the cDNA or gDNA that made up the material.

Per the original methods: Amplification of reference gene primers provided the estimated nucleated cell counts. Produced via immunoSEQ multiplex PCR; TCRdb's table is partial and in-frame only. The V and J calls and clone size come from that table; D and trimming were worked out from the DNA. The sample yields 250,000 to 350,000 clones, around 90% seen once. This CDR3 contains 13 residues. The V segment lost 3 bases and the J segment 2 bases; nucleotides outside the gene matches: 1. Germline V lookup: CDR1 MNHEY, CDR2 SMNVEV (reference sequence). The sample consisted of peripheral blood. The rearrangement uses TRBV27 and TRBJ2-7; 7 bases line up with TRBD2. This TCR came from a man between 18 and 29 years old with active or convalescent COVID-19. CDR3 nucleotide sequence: TGTGCCAGCAGTTTCGGGACTACCTACGAGCAGTACTTC. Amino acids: CASSFGTTYEQYF.